This passage covers 24 T cell receptor beta chains from one sample sequenced in a study of cytomegalovirus exposure and HLA in healthy donors (dated by TCRdb to about 2017). The receptor library was made with the immunoSEQ multiplex PCR assay. For the multiplex PCR, a mixture combining 60 forward primers for TCR Vbeta segments and 13 reverse primers for TCR Jbeta segments was used. In its TCRdb copy, this immuneACCESS table keeps in-frame sequences only and misses some clones. Where compared with another copy, unresolved V genes explain less than half of these, and the others have no known cause. For this sample there are 85,000 to 120,000 clones; more than 75% appear just once. The top ten constitute 6.1% of the sample. The specimen was PBMCs. The origin of the receptors is a woman aged 45-60 years in good health and CMV-seropositive.

The chain combines TRBV7-2 with TRBJ1-1; 8 nucleotides align to TRBD1. J gave up 1 base and V 3 bases, and 4 bases lay outside the gene matches. The CDR3 covers 15 residues. Germline V gene sequence: CDR1 SGHTA, CDR2 FQGNSA. CDR3 loop: CASSFYGTGNTEAFF. The CDR3 DNA sequence: TGTGCCAGCAGCTTCTATGGGACAGGGAACACTGAAGCTTTCTTT.

The rearrangement uses TRBV7-2 and TRBJ1-5, with 7 bases identical to TRBD1. V gave up 0 bases and J gave up 0 bases; unmatched junction bases: 2. CDR3 length: 16 amino acids. CDR1 is SGHTA, CDR2 FQGNSA, per germline. CDR3 amino acids: CASSLASGGSNQPQHF. The CDR3 DNA reads TGTGCCAGCAGCTTAGCCTCAGGGGGTAGCAATCAGCCCCAGCATTTT.

This clone occurred once. The rearrangement links TRBV5-8 to TRBJ1-5; 8 nucleotides line up with TRBD1. The CDR3 length is 14 residues. Trimming at V came to 2 bases and at J to 4 bases, leaving 2 bases not matched to a gene. The germline V gene has CDR1 SGHTS and CDR2 YDEGEE. The CDR3 region has the DNA TGTGCCAGCAGCTTATGGACAGGGAATCAGCCCCAGCATTTT. Translation: CASSLWTGNQPQHF. Full variable domain (remainder filled in from reference TRBV5-8 and TRBJ1-5): EAGVTQSPTHLIKTRGQQATLRCSPISGHTSVYWYQQALGLGLQFLLWYDEGEERNRGNFPPRFSGRQFPNYSSELNVNALELEDSALYLCASSLWTGNQPQHFGDGTRLSIL.

This sequence joins TRBV5-1 and TRBJ1-2; D call uncertain. V lost 0 bases and J 3 bases, leaving 12 bases between the germline ends. The V gene's germline CDR1 is SGHRS and CDR2 YFSETQ. This CDR3 region has 15 residues. The DNA of the CDR3 is TGCGCCAGCAGCTTGGAGGCCAGGTTCGACTATGGCTACACCTTC. Its translation: CASSLEARFDYGYTF.

This clone was recorded a few times. The V call is TRBV2, the J call TRBJ1-1; maybe TRBD1 (6 bases). The CDR3 covers 12 residues. V lost 10 bases to trimming and J lost 6 bases, with 15 bases between them. Germline loops: CDR1 SNHLY, CDR2 FYNNEI. This CDR3 reads CAILQGRAEAFF. Here the CDR3 DNA reads TGTGCCATCCTACAGGGAAGGGCTGAAGCTTTCTTT. The full variable domain, its missing parts supplied by reference TRBV2 and TRBJ1-1, is EPEVTQTPSHQVTQMGQEVILRCVPISNHLYFYWYRQILGQKVEFLVSFYNNEISEKSEIFDDQFSVERPDGSNFTLKIRSTKLEDSAMYFCAILQGRAEAFFGQGTRLTVV.

In regard to this clone: Within the sample, other DNA sequences also encode this same CDR3. This chain connects TRBV28 to TRBJ1-2, with 8 bases aligning to TRBD1. The germline gives CDR1 MDHEN, CDR2 SYDVKM. The CDR3 is 13 amino acids. J was trimmed by 7 bases and V by 6 bases; bases with no gene match: 7. CDR3 coding DNA: TGTGCCAGCAGCTTAGGACAGGGAGGTGGCTACACCTTC. Protein product: CASSLGQGGGYTF.

V usage is TRBV28 and J usage is TRBJ1-1; D remains ambiguous. Germline V lookup: CDR1 MDHEN, CDR2 SYDVKM. There are 12 residues in the CDR3. Trimming took 2 bases from V and 6 from J, leaving 7 bases between them. CDR3 region: CASSLPLSEAFF. The CDR3 DNA follows: TGTGCCAGCAGTTTACCCCTATCTGAAGCTTTCTTT. Full variable domain (remainder filled in from reference TRBV28 and TRBJ1-1): DVKVTQSSRYLVKRTGEKVFLECVQDMDHENMFWYRQDPGLGLRLIYFSYDVKMKEKGDIPEGYSVSREKKERFSLILESASTNQTSMYLCASSLPLSEAFFGQGTRLTVV.

The chain couples TRBV30 to TRBJ2-5, with D maybe TRBD1 (6 bases). Germline CDR1 is GTSNPN and CDR2 is SVGIG (reference sequence). V lost 3 bases, J lost 2 bases, and 13 bases lay in between. CDR3 size: 14 residues. The chain's CDR3 is CAWRKPGQQETQYF. The CDR3 bases are TGTGCCTGGAGAAAGCCGGGACAACAAGAGACCCAGTACTTC.

The chain links TRBV30 to TRBJ2-5; 7 bases line up with TRBD2. Germline CDR1 and CDR2: GTSNPN and SVGIG (reference sequence). This CDR3 is built from 12 residues. J lost 1 base, V lost 5 bases, and 1 base had no gene match. CDR3 in DNA: TGTGCCTGGGGGGGGGTCCAAGAGACCCAGTACTTC. This translates into CAWGGVQETQYF.

The CDR3 region is CASTSGTSRADTQYF. The CDR3 nucleotides read TGTGCCAGCACCTCTGGGACTTCGAGAGCAGATACGCAGTATTTT. The chain has TRBV28 and TRBJ2-3; weak D call: TRBD2 (6 bases). Germline V CDR1 and CDR2: MDHEN, SYDVKM. V lost 7 bases and J 4 bases, leaving 18 bases between the germline ends. The CDR3 is 15 amino acids.

A few counts support this clone. The chain links TRBV4-3 to TRBJ2-2; the match to TRBD1 covers 8 bases. The V gene end was trimmed by 2 bases and the J gene end by 6 bases; junction bases not matched to a gene: 8. Germline CDR1 and CDR2: LGHNA and YSLEER. The CDR3 runs 16 residues. The chain's CDR3 is CASSQPGGAGPGELFF. The DNA for the CDR3 is TGCGCCAGCAGCCAACCAGGGGGCGCAGGGCCCGGGGAGCTGTTTTTT.

J is TRBJ1-2 and V is TRBV28; D uncertain. Germline assignment: CDR1 MDHEN and CDR2 SYDVKM. The ends were cut back, 4 bases at V and 0 bases at J, with 12 bases in the middle. CDR3 length: 15 amino acids. The CDR3 DNA reads TGTGCCAGCAGTTATCTGGGAGAAGCTAACTATGGCTACACCTTC. It translates to CASSYLGEANYGYTF.

The J gene is TRBJ2-2, the V gene TRBV28; weak D call: TRBD2 (5 bases). The CDR3 covers 14 residues. Trimming pared 7 bases from V and 6 bases from J, leaving 15 bases between. Germline V gene sequence: CDR1 MDHEN, CDR2 SYDVKM. Written as DNA, the CDR3 is TGTGCCAGCACCCCCGGGGTCTCAGCCGGGGAGCTGTTTTTT. Translated, it gives CASTPGVSAGELFF.

The V call is TRBV18, the J call TRBJ2-3; D is perhaps TRBD2 (7 bases). V was cut by 5 bases and J by 3 bases, with 18 bases left in between. Germline V gene data show CDR1 as KGHSH and CDR2 as LQKENI. The CDR3 spans 16 residues. CDR3 coding DNA: TGTGCCAGCTCAGGCTTGATCGGGGGGCCGACAGATACGCAGTATTTT. This codes for CASSGLIGGPTDTQYF.

The chain links TRBV2 to TRBJ2-5, with TRBD2 matching over 9 bases. The CDR3 sequence is 16 residues long. The germline V gene encodes CDR1 SNHLY and CDR2 FYNNEI. Trimming took 4 bases from V and 2 from J; bases not matched to a gene: 8. CDR3 sequence (DNA): TGTGCCAGCAGTGGGATTGGGCGGGGGGGGCAAGAGACCCAGTACTTC. This translates into CASSGIGRGGQETQYF.

The chain is built from TRBV7-9 and TRBJ2-1; 7 bases are a match to TRBD1. The CDR3 spans 15 residues. Germline V gene lookup returns CDR1 SEHNR and CDR2 FQNEAQ (reference sequence). Trimming cost V 5 bases and J 3 bases; bases outside gene matches: 7. Written as DNA, the CDR3 is TGTGCCAGCAGCGGAGGACAGGTGATCTACAATGAGCAGTTCTTC. Protein product: CASSGGQVIYNEQFF.

DNA for the CDR3: TGTGCCCACAGCCAGGGGAAGAACACTGAAGCTTTCTTT. Translating it yields CAHSQGKNTEAFF. The chain recombines TRBV2 with TRBJ1-1; perhaps TRBD1 as D (6 bases). V lost 11 bases and J lost 1, with 14 bases in between. Germline loops: CDR1 SNHLY, CDR2 FYNNEI. The CDR3 runs 13 residues.

This rearrangement joins TRBV7-9 to TRBJ2-5; 12 nucleotides agree with TRBD1. CDR3 length: 16 amino acids. Germline CDR1 SEHNR, CDR2 FQNEAQ (reference sequence). The trim removed 6 bases at V and 7 bases at J, leaving 12 bases unmatched. The CDR3 spells CASRTTGGTGGRTQYF. In DNA, the CDR3 is TGTGCCAGCAGGACAACCGGGGGGACAGGGGGCCGGACCCAGTACTTC.

V usage is TRBV30 and J usage is TRBJ2-7, with D tentatively TRBD2 (5 bases). Between the trimmed V and J ends, which lost 3 bases and 4 bases, there was a span of 13 bases. The CDR3 has 13 amino acids. Germline V CDR1 and CDR2: GTSNPN, SVGIG (reference sequence). The CDR3 here is CAWRPSKAYEQYF. The CDR3 bases are TGTGCCTGGAGACCTAGCAAAGCATACGAGCAGTACTTC.

The J gene is TRBJ2-7, the V gene TRBV5-1; D possibly corresponds to TRBD1 (6 bases). V dropped 2 bases and J dropped 1 base, with 13 bases sitting between them. The V gene's germline CDR1 is SGHRS and CDR2 YFSETQ. The CDR3 runs 15 residues. CDR3 DNA: TGCGCCAGCAGCTTCACAGGGTTGAGGTCCTACGAGCAGTACTTC. Protein: CASSFTGLRSYEQYF.

As DNA, the CDR3 is TGTGCCAGCAGTTTGAACGGGAGATACAATGAGCAGTTCTTC. Its translation is CASSLNGRYNEQFF. The chain combines TRBV28 with TRBJ2-1, with a tentative D call TRBD2 (6 bases). Germline CDR1 MDHEN, CDR2 SYDVKM. V shed 3 bases and J shed 4 bases, with 10 bases lying between them. The CDR3 sequence is 14 residues long.

The chain joins TRBV19 to TRBJ2-1; 14 positions match TRBD2. Germline values: CDR1 LNHDA, CDR2 SQIVND (reference sequence). V lost 6 bases, J lost 7 bases, and 5 bases stayed unmatched. The CDR3 sequence is 15 residues long. The CDR3 nucleotides read TGTGCCAGTAGGGGGACTAGCGGGGGATATAATGAGCAGTTCTTC. It translates to CASRGTSGGYNEQFF.

The J gene is TRBJ2-2, the V gene TRBV25-1, with TRBD2 matching 14 bases. The V segment lost 5 bases and the J segment 2 bases; nucleotides outside the gene matches: 7. CDR3 length: 18 amino acids. Germline CDR1 is MGHDK and CDR2 is SYGVNS. CDR3 sequence: CASSYRLAGGRNTGELFF. CDR3 in DNA: TGTGCCAGCAGTTACCGACTAGCGGGGGGGCGAAACACCGGGGAGCTGTTTTTT.

The rearrangement uses TRBV27 and TRBJ2-1, with 11 positions matching TRBD2. V lost 5 bases to trimming and J lost 5 bases; unmatched junction nucleotides: 5. CDR3 length: 15 amino acids. Germline CDR1 and CDR2: MNHEY and SMNVEV (reference sequence). CDR3 bases: TGTGCCAGCAGTCCGGGGACTAGCGGACACAATGAGCAGTTCTTC. It specifies CASSPGTSGHNEQFF.